These T cell receptor beta chains were read from a single sample in a study of control samples from healthy donors and cancer patients. The method was immunoSEQ multiplex PCR; TCRdb's version includes in-frame clones alone and lacks a portion of them. The sample consists of approximately 150,000 clones, roughly nine tenths of them appearing once. The sample was blood. The receptors originated from a man between 25 and 39 years old in good health. CDR3s include the opening cysteine and the closing phenylalanine or tryptophan. A D gene is named only where the DNA matches it firmly. For some rows the clone size is stated as once, few or many, or as a class when expanded; others skip it.

>.|TRBJ1-1|TRBV19|.
TGTGCCAGTAGTCTGGGGGATAACACTGAAGCTTTCTTT
CASSLGDNTEAFF
>.|TRBJ2-7|TRBV7-9|.
TGTGCCAGCAGAAAAGGGGGTAGGGGCGAGCAGTACTTC
CASRKGGRGEQYF
>.|TRBJ1-1|TRBV15|.
TGTGCCACCAGCAGCGATACAATAGGGGGAACTGAAGCTTTCTTT
CATSSDTIGGTEAFF
>.|TRBJ2-5|TRBV18|.
TGTGCCAGCTCACAACAAACTAGTACGGAGACCCAGTACTTC
CASSQQTSTETQYF
>.|TRBJ1-4|TRBV5-4|.
TGTGCCAGCAGCCAACAGGGATTAAAGAATGAAAAACTGTTTTTT
CASSQQGLKNEKLFF
>.|TRBJ1-4|TRBV6-5|TRBD1
TGTGCCAGCAGCTCCTGGACAGGAATTAATGAAAAACTGTTTTTT
CASSSWTGINEKLFF
>.|TRBJ1-2|TRBV24-1|.
TGTGCCACCAGTGAAAGGGACGGATTCTATGGCTACACCTTC
CATSERDGFYGYTF
>.|TRBJ2-7|TRBV4-1|TRBD2
TGCGCCAGCAGCCCTTCCGTTACGGGACTAGCGGTACACTACGAGCAGTACTTC
CASSPSVTGLAVHYEQYF
>.|TRBJ1-2|TRBV6-2/TRBV6-3|TRBD1
TGTGCCAGCAGTTACAACCGGGACAGGGGAGACTATGGCTACACCTTC
CASSYNRDRGDYGYTF
>.|TRBJ2-5|TRBV20-1|.
TGCAGTGCTCAGCGGGAAGAGACCCAGTACTTC
CSAQREETQYF
>.|TRBJ1-2|TRBV11-2|.
TGTGCCAGCAGCTTGGCAGGGGTTAACTATGGCTACACCTTC
CASSLAGVNYGYTF
>.|TRBJ2-5|TRBV7-8|.
TGTGCCAGCAGCCCAGGACAAGAGACCCAGTACTTC
CASSPGQETQYF
>.|TRBJ2-7|TRBV7-2|TRBD2
TGTGCCAGCAGCTTAGCGCCTAGCGGGATAGAGGGCGAGCAGTACTTC
CASSLAPSGIEGEQYF
>once|TRBJ1-5|TRBV27|.
TGTGCCCGTAAGGGGACCCGCAATCAGCCCCAGCATTTT
CARKGTRNQPQHF
>.|TRBJ2-3|TRBV7-9|.
TGTGCCAGCAGCTTAGGGGGGGCCCCAGGCACGCAGTATTTT
CASSLGGAPGTQYF
>.|TRBJ1-2|TRBV30|.
TGTGCCTGGGCGGGAGGTAGGGGCAGCTATGGCTACACCTTC
CAWAGGRGSYGYTF
>once|TRBJ2-1|TRBV7-2|.
TGTGCCAGCAGCCAGGGTAATGAGCAGTTCTTC
CASSQGNEQFF
>few|TRBJ1-3|TRBV21-1|.
TGTGCCAGCCGAAGACAGGGGGCATATGGAAACACCATATATTTT
CASRRQGAYGNTIYF
>once|TRBJ2-1|TRBV13|.
TGTGCCAGCAGCTTAGGTGTTAGTAGCTCCTACAATGAGCAGTTCTTC
CASSLGVSSSYNEQFF
>.|TRBJ2-7|TRBV14|.
TGTGCCAGCAGCCAACAACTAGCTCTTCCTATCTCCTACGAGCAGTACTTC
CASSQQLALPISYEQYF
>once|TRBJ1-6|TRBV11-3|.
TGTGCCAGCAGCTTAGAGGGCTGGGGGCGAGTGAATTCACCCCTCCACTTT
CASSLEGWGRVNSPLHF
>.|TRBJ1-2|TRBV7-2|TRBD1
TGTGCAACGAGCGAGGGCGACAGGGGCTATGGCTACACCTTC
CATSEGDRGYGYTF
>.|TRBJ2-2|TRBV7-2|.
TGTGCCAGCAGGTCATACTTTGGCCCCGGGGAGCTGTTTTTT
CASRSYFGPGELFF
>.|TRBJ2-1|TRBV6-5|TRBD1
TGTGCCAGCAGTACAGGGGGCGTAGGGCAGTTCTTC
CASSTGGVGQFF
>.|TRBJ2-1|TRBV7-9|.
TGTGCCAGCAGCCGATCAACCGGGGCCTACAATGAGCAGTTCTTC
CASSRSTGAYNEQFF